Presented here are 32 T cell receptor beta chains from one specimen sequenced in a study of technical replicates of blood from several donors. Here immunoSEQ multiplex PCR was the method, and the copy in TCRdb shows in-frame clones only, minus some. This sample yields 75,000 to 90,000 clones, of which around 90% are seen a single time; roughly 0.27% belongs to the top ten. The sequenced sample consisted of T cells isolated from PBMCs. All receptors come from a human donor in good health.

J is TRBJ2-7 and V is TRBV5-6; 8 bases map to TRBD1. Germline assignment: CDR1 SGHDT and CDR2 YYEEEE. V shed 1 base and J 2 bases; nucleotides not matched to a gene: 14. This CDR3 spans 18 amino acids. In DNA, the CDR3 is TGTGCCAGCAGCTTGTCCCCTACCCGGACAGGGTGGACCTACGAGCAGTACTTC. The encoded protein is CASSLSPTRTGWTYEQYF.

The genes are TRBV30 and TRBJ1-1, with D possibly being TRBD1 (5 bases). There are 12 residues in the CDR3. Germline CDR1 is GTSNPN and CDR2 is SVGIG (reference sequence). V was pared by 5 bases and J by 2 bases, with 9 bases between. The CDR3, as DNA: TGTGCCTGGGACAGAAGTAACACTGAAGCTTTCTTT. Protein: CAWDRSNTEAFF.

This sequence joins TRBV14 and TRBJ2-3, with D hard to call. The V end lost 0 bases, the J end lost 2 bases, and 12 bases lay between the germline ends. Germline-derived CDR1 and CDR2 are SGHDN and FVKESK. This CDR3 region has 16 residues. The CDR3 sequence: CASSQDRGSFTDTQYF. DNA of the CDR3: TGTGCCAGCAGCCAAGATCGAGGCAGCTTCACAGATACGCAGTATTTT.

CDR3 protein: CASSLARVPNNQPQHF. The CDR3 DNA reads as TGTGCCAGCAGTTTAGCCAGGGTCCCTAACAATCAGCCCCAGCATTTT. The gene calls are TRBV28 and TRBJ1-5, with D maybe TRBD1 (5 bases). Germline CDR1 MDHEN, CDR2 SYDVKM. V was clipped by 2 bases and J by 3 bases, with 14 bases between them. The CDR3 totals 16 residues.

This clone was recorded a few times. The chain uses TRBV6-1 and TRBJ1-1; D is perhaps TRBD1 (6 bases). The germline gives CDR1 MNHNS, CDR2 SASEGT. V lost 5 bases to trimming and J lost 4 bases, with 14 bases between them. The CDR3 covers 14 residues. The CDR3 coding sequence is TGTGCCAGCAGTACGGGACAAGTGGGCACTGAAGCTTTCTTT. This translates into CASSTGQVGTEAFF.

The chain uses TRBV27 and TRBJ2-2, with no clear D. From germline, CDR1 is MNHEY and CDR2 SMNVEV (reference sequence). The CDR3 covers 13 residues. The V end was cut by 4 bases, the J end by 4 bases, with 7 bases between. The CDR3 nucleotides are TGTGCCAGCAGTTCCGGGTTCACCGGGGAGCTGTTTTTT. Translating gives CASSSGFTGELFF.

The V and J genes are TRBV11-3 and TRBJ2-2, with 12 bases aligning to TRBD1. The CDR3 loop spans 18 amino acids. CDR1 is SGHNT, CDR2 YENEEA, per germline. V dropped 5 bases and J dropped 6; count of bases not matched to a gene: 13. This chain's CDR3 is CASSPATYGTGGPGELFF. The CDR3 bases are TGTGCCAGCAGCCCAGCGACCTACGGGACAGGGGGCCCCGGGGAGCTGTTTTTT.

The chain employs TRBV15 and TRBJ2-1; TRBD2 might be the D (6 bases). The CDR3 covers 13 residues. The ends were cut back, 4 bases at V and 8 bases at J, with 12 bases in the middle. The germline V gene has CDR1 LNHNV and CDR2 YYDKDF (reference sequence). CDR3 in DNA: TGTGCCACCAGCACTAGGACGGGAGATGAGCAGTTCTTC. The encoded protein is CATSTRTGDEQFF.

The chain carries TRBV29-1 and TRBJ2-7, with D possibly being TRBD2 (6 bases). The V and J ends lost 6 bases and 6 bases respectively, with 15 bases between them. Germline V gene sequence: CDR1 SQVTM, CDR2 ANQGSEA. CDR3 length: 12 amino acids. CDR3 sequence: CSVIGTPVEQYF. CDR3 nucleotide sequence: TGCAGCGTCATCGGGACTCCTGTCGAGCAGTACTTC.

The chain employs TRBV28 and TRBJ2-6, with D possibly matching TRBD2 (5 bases). V gave up 2 bases and J gave up 2 bases, with 7 bases separating them. The CDR3 covers 15 residues. In germline, CDR1 is MDHEN, CDR2 SYDVKM. The CDR3 DNA reads as TGTGCCAGCAGTTTAGCGGGTCCTGGGGCCAACGTCCTGACTTTC. It encodes CASSLAGPGANVLTF.

This chain joins TRBV19 and TRBJ2-7, with TRBD2 matching over 10 bases. Per germline, CDR1 LNHDA and CDR2 SQIVND (reference sequence). CDR3 length: 15 residues. The trim removed 7 bases at V and 0 bases at J, leaving 6 bases unmatched. The CDR3 DNA follows: TGTGCCAGTAAGAACCTAGCGGGGGACTCCTACGAGCAGTACTTC. It is translated as CASKNLAGDSYEQYF.

This rearrangement joins TRBV19 to TRBJ2-5, with D possibly TRBD1 on 6 matching bases. Germline V gene sequence: CDR1 LNHDA, CDR2 SQIVND (reference sequence). This CDR3 is 15 amino acids long. The V end was cut by 4 bases, the J end by 3 bases, with 15 bases between. The CDR3 DNA is TGTGCCAGTAGTAGAATAGGGACACCAGAAGAGACCCAGTACTTC. It specifies CASSRIGTPEETQYF.

This chain links TRBV7-9 with TRBJ2-4; weak D call: TRBD2 (5 bases). With 4 bases removed from V and 10 bases from J, the gap between germline ends came to 11 bases. Germline V gene data show CDR1 as SEHNR and CDR2 as FQNEAQ (reference sequence). The CDR3 has 12 residues. The CDR3 DNA follows: TGTGCCAGCAGCTCTACATCGGGAATTCAGTACTTC. This sequence encodes CASSSTSGIQYF.

The chain uses TRBV10-2 and TRBJ2-5; 8 bases agree with TRBD1. Germline values: CDR1 WSHSY, CDR2 SAAADI. The V gene end was trimmed by 4 bases and the J gene end by 1 base; junction bases not matched to a gene: 5. This CDR3 is built from 15 residues. CDR3 sequence (DNA): TGCGCCAGCAGTGGGAGGACAGGGATCCAAGAGACCCAGTACTTC. Protein: CASSGRTGIQETQYF.

The rearrangement joins TRBV4-1 to TRBJ1-2, with TRBD1 matching 8 bases. In germline, CDR1 is MGHRA, CDR2 YSYEKL. The ends lost 6 bases at V and 6 bases at J; junction bases unmatched: 9. The CDR3 runs 14 residues. CDR3 amino acids: CASSPGQGYDGYTF. The CDR3 DNA sequence: TGCGCCAGCAGTCCTGGACAGGGCTACGATGGCTACACCTTC.

The chain uses TRBV7-3 and TRBJ2-2; no clear D. V was pared by 3 bases and J by 0 bases, with 8 bases between. Germline-derived CDR1 and CDR2 are SGHTA and FQGTGA. The CDR3 has 15 amino acids. The CDR3 bases are TGTGCCAGCAGCTTCGACTGGCCGAACACCGGGGAGCTGTTTTTT. Encoded protein: CASSFDWPNTGELFF.

V is TRBV9 and J is TRBJ2-5; TRBD1 might be the D (5 bases). The ends were cut back, 2 bases at V and 7 bases at J, with 9 bases in the middle. Germline CDR1 is SGDLS and CDR2 is YYNGEE. The CDR3 loop spans 12 amino acids. The CDR3 spells CASSVERGTQYF. DNA of the CDR3: TGTGCCAGCAGCGTGGAAAGGGGGACCCAGTACTTC.

The V gene is TRBV19, the J gene TRBJ1-5; TRBD1 aligns across 8 bases. The CDR3 runs to 15 residues. The ends lost 5 bases at V and 1 base at J; junction bases unmatched: 4. The germline V gene has CDR1 LNHDA and CDR2 SQIVND (reference sequence). In DNA form, the CDR3 reads TGTGCCAGTAGTCGGACAGGGATGAGCAATCAGCCCCAGCATTTT. As protein: CASSRTGMSNQPQHF.

This chain joins TRBV6-1 and TRBJ2-7; D may be TRBD1 (5 bases). V was clipped by 3 bases and J by 4 bases, with 10 bases between them. This CDR3 spans 13 amino acids. In germline, CDR1 is MNHNS, CDR2 SASEGT. CDR3 coding DNA: TGTGCCAGCAGTGAGGGGCAGTTTTACGAGCAGTACTTC. Translating it yields CASSEGQFYEQYF.

This chain connects TRBV2 to TRBJ2-7; no definite D call. The CDR3 consists of 13 residues. Germline CDR1 and CDR2: SNHLY and FYNNEI. V lost 8 bases and J lost 0, with 11 bases in between. The CDR3 protein is CASRSRSSYEQYF. CDR3 DNA sequence: TGTGCCAGCCGTTCCCGCAGCTCCTACGAGCAGTACTTC.

The chain links TRBV29-1 to TRBJ2-7, with D perhaps TRBD2 (6 bases). With 4 bases removed from V and 4 bases from J, the gap between germline ends came to 14 bases. The CDR3 has 13 residues. CDR1 SQVTM and CDR2 ANQGSEA come from the germline V gene. The CDR3 region is CSVVRGSGYEQYF. The DNA for the CDR3 is TGCAGCGTTGTTCGGGGGAGTGGTTACGAGCAGTACTTC.

The V and J genes are TRBV6-6 and TRBJ2-5; D not resolved. Trimming shortened V by 5 bases and J by 4 bases, and 8 bases separated the two germline ends. Germline CDR1 and CDR2: MNHNY and SVGAGI (reference sequence). The length of the CDR3 is 12 residues. The CDR3 nucleotides are TGTGCCAGCAGTCCCCGCGGAGAGACCCAGTACTTC. Protein product: CASSPRGETQYF.

A single count supports this clone. This chain uses TRBV5-1 with TRBJ1-5, with D possibly TRBD1 on 5 matching bases. Germline lookup yields CDR1 SGHRS and CDR2 YFSETQ. Trimming took 2 bases from V and 7 from J, leaving 10 bases between them. The CDR3 consists of 13 residues. CDR3 protein: CASSFRGDQPQHF. The CDR3 bases are TGCGCCAGCAGCTTCCGGGGGGACCAGCCCCAGCATTTT. The whole variable domain, remainder taken from reference TRBV5-1 and TRBJ1-5, is KAGVTQTPRYLIKTRGQQVTLSCSPISGHRSVSWYQQTPGQGLQFLFEYFSETQRNKGNFPGRFSGRQFSNSRSEMNVSTLELGDSALYLCASSFRGDQPQHFGDGTRLSIL.

The V gene is TRBV7-7, the J gene TRBJ2-4; D may be TRBD1 (6 bases). Germline V gene sequence: CDR1 SSHAT, CDR2 FNYEAQ (reference sequence). V was shortened by 1 base and J by 13 bases, with 14 bases between the two germline ends. CDR3 length: 13 amino acids. The CDR3 sequence: CASSLGTAGEQYF. CDR3 coding DNA: TGTGCCAGCAGCTTAGGGACGGCAGGGGAGCAGTACTTC.

J is TRBJ2-1 and V is TRBV21-1; TRBD2, the table's D call, lacks a check against the DNA. TRBV21-1 is noted as a pseudogene. The CDR3 sequence is 17 residues long. The CDR3 loop reads CASSTQDCDSSYNEQFF. CDR3 nucleotide sequence: TGTGCCAGCAGCACCCAAGACTGTGATTCCTCATACAATGAGCAGTTCTTC.

This chain connects TRBV4-1 to TRBJ1-5; D may be TRBD1 (5 bases). With 0 bases removed from V and 7 bases from J, the gap between germline ends came to 22 bases. The CDR3 runs to 18 residues. From germline, CDR1 is MGHRA and CDR2 YSYEKL. The chain's CDR3 is CASSQDPGRDFLGQPQHF. The CDR3 coding sequence is TGCGCCAGCAGCCAAGATCCTGGAAGGGACTTTTTAGGACAGCCCCAGCATTTT.

The rearrangement links TRBV28 to TRBJ2-7, with D perhaps TRBD1 (7 bases). The V gene lost 6 bases and the J gene lost 2 bases, with 14 bases spanning the gap. The CDR3 runs 14 residues. Germline V gives CDR1 MDHEN, CDR2 SYDVKM. The CDR3 region has the DNA TGTGCCAGCAGCCGCGGGACAGATCCCTACGAGCAGTACTTC. Protein product: CASSRGTDPYEQYF.

This chain joins TRBV4-1 and TRBJ2-7, with 14 positions matching TRBD2. The CDR3 is 17 residues long. Germline CDR1 is MGHRA and CDR2 is YSYEKL. The junction had 10 bases not matched to a gene; V was cut back by 8 bases and J by 1 base. This CDR3 reads CASSTGTSGSFSYEQYF. The CDR3 DNA sequence: TGCGCCAGCTCCACGGGGACTAGCGGGAGTTTTTCCTACGAGCAGTACTTC.

This chain links TRBV9 with TRBJ2-1; unclear D gene. The CDR3 contains 13 residues. V was clipped by 0 bases and J by 9 bases, with 10 bases between them. From germline, CDR1 is SGDLS and CDR2 YYNGEE. The CDR3 DNA reads TGTGCCAGCAGCGTAGTCCAAGCTCCTGAGCAGTTCTTC. This translates into CASSVVQAPEQFF.

The rearrangement links TRBV7-9 to TRBJ2-7; 8 bases line up with TRBD2. Germline CDR1 reads SEHNR; CDR2 reads FQNEAQ (reference sequence). This CDR3 contains 15 residues. J lost 6 bases, V lost 6 bases, and 13 bases had no gene match. CDR3 region: CASSFSGGVRGEQYF. DNA of the CDR3: TGTGCCAGCAGTTTCAGCGGGGGAGTTCGGGGCGAGCAGTACTTC. The full variable domain, completed using reference TRBV7-9 and TRBJ2-7, is DTGVSQNPRHKITKRGQNVTFRCDPISEHNRLYWYRQTLGQGPEFLTYFQNEAQLEKSRLLSDRFSAERPKGSFSTLEIQRTEQGDSAMYLCASSFSGGVRGEQYFGPGTRLTVT.

This chain joins TRBV28 and TRBJ2-2; tentative D call: TRBD1 (7 bases). V was trimmed by 3 bases and J by 1 base, leaving 12 bases between them. From germline, CDR1 is MDHEN and CDR2 SYDVKM. The CDR3 has 16 residues. Written as DNA, the CDR3 is TGTGCCAGCAGTTTCGGGGGACAGCTGAACACCGGGGAGCTGTTTTTT. Its protein product is CASSFGGQLNTGELFF.

The V gene is TRBV7-2, the J gene TRBJ2-3, with D uncertain. The length of the CDR3 is 15 residues. Germline V CDR1 and CDR2: SGHTA, FQGNSA. Trimming cost V 5 bases and J 0 bases, with 12 bases left between them. The CDR3 reads CASSPRAASTDTQYF. In DNA, the CDR3 is TGTGCCAGCAGCCCCCGTGCAGCGAGCACAGATACGCAGTATTTT. Filled out from reference TRBV7-2 and TRBJ2-3, the complete variable domain reads GAGVSQSPSNKVTEKGKDVELRCDPISGHTALYWYRQSLGQGLEFLIYFQGNSAPDKSGLPSDRFSAERTGGSVSTLTIQRTQQEDSAVYLCASSPRAASTDTQYFGPGTRLTVL.